The 28 T cell receptor beta chains reported below all come from one sample, sequenced in a study of blood T cell repertoires in COVID-19. TCRdb keeps only in-frame clones here, not all; method: immunoSEQ multiplex PCR. The table lists roughly 88,000 clones, around 86% of them singletons. The sample was peripheral blood. The origin of the receptors is a woman older than 75 with active or convalescent COVID-19.

The chain joins TRBV5-1 to TRBJ2-3, with 11 bases that match TRBD2. CDR1 and CDR2 from the germline V gene are SGHRS and YFSETQ. The CDR3 totals 15 residues. V was clipped by 4 bases and J by 2 bases; unmatched bases: 3. The CDR3 reads CASSATSGNTDTQYF. The CDR3 DNA reads as TGCGCCAGCAGCGCGACTAGCGGGAACACAGATACGCAGTATTTT.

V is TRBV6-2 or TRBV6-3 and J is TRBJ2-1, with D possibly TRBD2 on 6 matching bases. The CDR3 runs 14 residues. V lost 2 bases and J 9 bases, leaving 14 bases between the germline ends. The V gene's germline CDR1 is MNHEY and CDR2 SVGEGT. CDR3 residues: CASSYGRGRGEQFF. DNA for the CDR3: TGTGCCAGCAGTTACGGTCGGGGGAGAGGTGAGCAGTTCTTC.

This chain uses TRBV6-2 or TRBV6-3 with TRBJ2-1; the D gene is possibly TRBD2 (5 bases). Trimming removed 2 bases from V and 3 bases from J, with 11 bases in between. The CDR3 totals 15 residues. Germline V gene sequence: CDR1 MNHEY, CDR2 SVGEGT. The DNA for the CDR3 is TGTGCCAGCAGTTACGCCGGGAAAAACTACAATGAGCAGTTCTTC. Translated, it gives CASSYAGKNYNEQFF.

The rearrangement joins TRBV3-1 (or the pseudogene TRBV3-2) to TRBJ1-1; maybe TRBD1 (6 bases). CDR1 is LGHDT and CDR2 is YNNKEL in the germline V gene (reference sequence). CDR3 size: 18 residues. Trimming removed 4 bases from V and 4 bases from J, with 25 bases in between. The CDR3 region is CASSPPQGSACGLTEAFF. CDR3 sequence (DNA): TGTGCCAGCAGCCCACCACAGGGCTCAGCATGCGGACTCACTGAAGCTTTCTTT.

V is TRBV3-1 (or the pseudogene TRBV3-2) and J is TRBJ2-7; TRBD1 aligns across 8 bases. The CDR3 extends over 16 amino acids. With 1 base clipped from V and 3 bases from J, the junction kept 8 bases outside the gene matches. Germline V gives CDR1 LGHDT, CDR2 YNNKEL (reference sequence). The CDR3 here is CASSQGVSGGGYEQYF. As DNA, the CDR3 is TGTGCCAGCAGCCAAGGAGTTTCAGGGGGCGGCTACGAGCAGTACTTC.

This chain links TRBV4-1 with TRBJ2-3; D might be TRBD1 (6 bases). In germline, CDR1 is MGHRA, CDR2 YSYEKL. V lost 5 bases and J lost 5, with 14 bases in between. The CDR3 extends over 14 amino acids. The CDR3 DNA is TGCGCCAGCAGCGGACGGACAGAAGGAGATACGCAGTATTTT. This translates into CASSGRTEGDTQYF.

This rearrangement joins TRBV7-2 to TRBJ2-5, with D unresolved. Germline CDR1 is SGHTA and CDR2 is FQGNSA. The CDR3 length is 11 residues. V was pared by 5 bases and J by 5 bases, with 6 bases between. The CDR3 sequence is CASSPGETQYF. Here the CDR3 DNA reads TGTGCCAGCAGCCCAGGCGAGACCCAGTACTTC.

The chain joins TRBV5-1 to TRBJ1-2; 10 nucleotides match TRBD1. The CDR3 totals 17 residues. J lost 4 bases, V lost 2 bases, and 11 bases had no gene match. CDR1 is SGHRS, CDR2 YFSETQ, per germline. The CDR3 DNA is TGCGCCAGCAGCTTTGGGGTCGGGACAGGGGACGGCTATGGCTACACCTTC. Protein sequence: CASSFGVGTGDGYGYTF.

Only a few counts were recorded for this clone. This chain joins TRBV18 and TRBJ1-3; D unclear. This CDR3 comprises 16 residues. Between the trimmed V and J ends, which lost 3 bases and 4 bases, there was a span of 16 bases. Germline V gene lookup returns CDR1 KGHSH and CDR2 LQKENI. CDR3 region: CASSPSVQTGGNTIYF. The CDR3 nucleotides read TGTGCCAGCTCACCGTCAGTCCAGACGGGGGGAAACACCATATATTTT. The entire variable domain, with the rest obtained from reference TRBV18 and TRBJ1-3, is as follows: NAGVMQNPRHLVRRRGQEARLRCSPMKGHSHVYWYRQLPEEGLKFMVYLQKENIIDESGMPKERFSAEFPKEGPSILRIQQVVRGDSAAYFCASSPSVQTGGNTIYFGEGSWLTVV.

The chain carries TRBV19 and TRBJ1-1, with no clear D. The germline gives CDR1 LNHDA, CDR2 SQIVND (reference sequence). V lost 2 bases and J 11 bases, leaving 12 bases between the germline ends. This CDR3 is 12 amino acids long. CDR3 nucleotides: TGTGCCAGTAGTATAAGAACTTCGATGGCTTTCTTT. It specifies CASSIRTSMAFF.

The chain has TRBV19 and TRBJ1-3; D gene ambiguous. The CDR3 totals 13 residues. Looked up from germline, CDR1 is LNHDA and CDR2 is SQIVND (reference sequence). The V and J ends lost 8 bases and 0 bases respectively, with 8 bases between them. DNA of the CDR3: TGTGCCAGTTCCCAACACTCTGGAAACACCATATATTTT. Translated: CASSQHSGNTIYF.

The chain combines TRBV5-1 with TRBJ1-5; weak D call: TRBD1 (5 bases). Per the germline V gene, CDR1 is SGHRS and CDR2 is YFSETQ. The CDR3 length is 15 residues. The V end was cut by 4 bases, the J end by 0 bases, with 11 bases between. CDR3 region: CASSQTGDSNQPQHF. For the CDR3, the DNA is TGCGCCAGCAGCCAAACAGGAGATAGCAATCAGCCCCAGCATTTT.

The rearrangement uses TRBV18 and TRBJ2-3, with D tentatively TRBD1 (6 bases). Trimming took off 8 bases at V and 2 bases at J, with 14 bases between the two ends. Germline V gene lookup returns CDR1 KGHSH and CDR2 LQKENI. This CDR3 has 14 residues. The CDR3 region is CASIGGQSTDTQYF. CDR3 bases: TGTGCCAGCATCGGCGGACAGTCCACAGATACGCAGTATTTT.

V usage is TRBV4-2 and J usage is TRBJ1-2; 7 nucleotides agree with TRBD1. The CDR3 sequence is 15 residues long. Germline V gives CDR1 LGHNA, CDR2 YNFKEQ. Trimming at V came to 0 bases and at J to 6 bases, leaving 7 bases not matched to a gene. The CDR3 reads CASSQDLVDRDGYTF. The CDR3 region has the DNA TGTGCCAGCAGCCAAGATCTCGTAGACAGGGATGGCTACACCTTC.

The rearrangement links TRBV4-3 to TRBJ1-1, with a weak D call TRBD1 (6 bases). Germline assignment: CDR1 LGHNA and CDR2 YSLEER. V was clipped by 0 bases and J by 1 base, with 6 bases between them. CDR3 length: 14 amino acids. CDR3 sequence: CASSQEQGNTEAFF. The CDR3 DNA reads as TGCGCCAGCAGCCAAGAACAGGGGAACACTGAAGCTTTCTTT.

V gene TRBV3-1 (or the pseudogene TRBV3-2) combines with J gene TRBJ1-6; D might be TRBD1 (6 bases). There are 14 residues in the CDR3. CDR1 is LGHDT, CDR2 YNNKEL, per germline (reference sequence). V dropped 0 bases and J dropped 8 bases, with 8 bases sitting between them. CDR3 nucleotides: TGTGCCAGCAGCCAAGACAGGGGTTATTCACCCCTCCACTTT. Protein sequence: CASSQDRGYSPLHF.

This chain joins TRBV5-1 and TRBJ2-3; D perhaps matches TRBD2 (5 bases). This CDR3 is 15 amino acids long. The V gene's germline CDR1 is SGHRS and CDR2 YFSETQ. V lost 4 bases to trimming and J lost 6 bases, with 18 bases between them. The CDR3 loop reads CASSPGRIVSDTQYF. CDR3 bases: TGCGCCAGCAGCCCGGGAAGGATTGTCAGCGATACGCAGTATTTT.

This chain connects TRBV27 to TRBJ1-2, with D maybe TRBD1 (5 bases). Trimming removed 10 bases at V and 8 bases at J, with 14 bases between. Germline V gene data show CDR1 as MNHEY and CDR2 as SMNVEV (reference sequence). The CDR3 runs to 11 residues. The CDR3 reads CATQGTGGYTF. CDR3 sequence (DNA): TGTGCCACCCAGGGCACAGGCGGCTACACCTTC.

This rearrangement joins TRBV19 to TRBJ2-3; D remains ambiguous. CDR1 and CDR2 from the germline V gene are LNHDA and SQIVND (reference sequence). CDR3 length: 14 residues. V lost 3 bases to trimming and J lost 0 bases, with 7 bases between them. This CDR3 is CASSMGLSTDTQYF. As DNA, the CDR3 is TGTGCCAGTAGTATGGGCCTTAGCACAGATACGCAGTATTTT.

The V and J genes are TRBV3-1 (or the pseudogene TRBV3-2) and TRBJ1-1; TRBD1 aligns across 7 bases. CDR1 LGHDT and CDR2 YNNKEL come from the germline V gene (reference sequence). With 0 bases clipped from V and 8 bases from J, the junction kept 6 bases outside the gene matches. The CDR3 sequence is 14 residues long. The CDR3 DNA sequence: TGTGCCAGCAGCCAAGATATACAGGGGTGGGAAGCTTTCTTT. Amino acids: CASSQDIQGWEAFF.

This sequence joins TRBV5-6 and TRBJ1-6, with TRBD1 matching over 10 bases. Germline V gene lookup returns CDR1 SGHDT and CDR2 YYEEEE. The CDR3 runs to 14 residues. V trimming: 4 bases; J trimming: 10 bases; junction bases outside the gene matches: 5. In DNA form, the CDR3 reads TGTGCCAGCAGCGGAGGGACAGGGGACTCACCCCTCCACTTT. Its protein product is CASSGGTGDSPLHF.

The CDR3 sequence: CASSSMGTRDTQYF. In nucleotides, the CDR3 is TGTGCCAGCAGTTCGATGGGGACTAGAGATACGCAGTATTTT. The chain employs TRBV2 and TRBJ2-3; the match to TRBD2 covers 8 bases. The CDR3 is made up of 14 amino acids. Germline values: CDR1 SNHLY, CDR2 FYNNEI. V was pared by 5 bases and J by 5 bases, with 6 bases of the junction left unmatched.

The rearrangement uses TRBV28 and TRBJ2-2; 7 nucleotides match TRBD1. The CDR3 is made up of 13 amino acids. Germline CDR1 reads MDHEN; CDR2 reads SYDVKM. J gave up 6 bases and V 6 bases, and 4 bases lay outside the gene matches. DNA for the CDR3: TGTGCCAGCAGACAGGGGTTACCCGGGGAGCTGTTTTTT. Residues: CASRQGLPGELFF.

The chain links TRBV3-1 (or the pseudogene TRBV3-2) to TRBJ2-7; perhaps TRBD2 as D (5 bases). This CDR3 has 13 amino acids. Per the germline V gene, CDR1 is LGHDT and CDR2 is YNNKEL (reference sequence). The V and J ends lost 4 bases and 7 bases respectively, with 14 bases between them. As DNA, the CDR3 is TGTGCCAGCAGCCCCCAGGCAACGGGGGAGCAGTACTTC. Encoded protein: CASSPQATGEQYF.

This clone was seen more than once but under ten times. The chain uses TRBV6-5 and TRBJ1-2; perhaps TRBD1 as D (5 bases). Germline CDR1 MNHEY, CDR2 SVGAGI. Deletions cut 8 bases from V and 4 bases from J, with 14 bases between. The CDR3 is made up of 13 amino acids. CDR3 nucleotides: TGTGCCAGCGGTAGCGGGACCGCCTATGGCTACACCTTC. Its protein is CASGSGTAYGYTF.

This chain connects TRBV5-5 to TRBJ2-3; 7 bases fit TRBD2. The trim removed 4 bases at V and 2 bases at J, leaving 4 bases unmatched. The CDR3 loop spans 14 amino acids. Germline lookup yields CDR1 SGHKS and CDR2 YYEKEE (reference sequence). The CDR3 loop reads CASSAGTNTDTQYF. DNA of the CDR3: TGTGCCAGCAGCGCTGGGACTAACACAGATACGCAGTATTTT.

The chain joins TRBV7-8 to TRBJ2-2; 13 nucleotides agree with TRBD2. CDR1 and CDR2 from the germline V gene are SGHVS and FQNEAQ. The trim removed 3 bases at V and 4 bases at J, leaving 11 bases unmatched. This CDR3 is built from 19 residues. The CDR3 loop reads CASSFRLAGGSRSTGELFF. In DNA form, the CDR3 reads TGTGCCAGCAGCTTCCGACTAGCGGGGGGCTCGAGGAGCACCGGGGAGCTGTTTTTT. Full variable domain (remainder filled in from reference TRBV7-8 and TRBJ2-2): GAGVSQSPRYKVAKRGQDVALRCDPISGHVSLFWYQQALGQGPEFLTYFQNEAQLDKSGLPSDRFFAERPEGSVSTLKIQRTQQEDSAVYLCASSFRLAGGSRSTGELFFGEGSRLTVL.

V and J are TRBV6-5 and TRBJ1-2, with 7 bases that match TRBD1. Germline CDR1 and CDR2: MNHEY and SVGAGI. This CDR3 is 13 amino acids long. The V and J ends lost 10 bases and 3 bases, in that order; junction bases with no gene match: 8. As DNA, the CDR3 is TGTGCCACCGCAGGGGGGCCGTACTATGGCTACACCTTC. Translation: CATAGGPYYGYTF.